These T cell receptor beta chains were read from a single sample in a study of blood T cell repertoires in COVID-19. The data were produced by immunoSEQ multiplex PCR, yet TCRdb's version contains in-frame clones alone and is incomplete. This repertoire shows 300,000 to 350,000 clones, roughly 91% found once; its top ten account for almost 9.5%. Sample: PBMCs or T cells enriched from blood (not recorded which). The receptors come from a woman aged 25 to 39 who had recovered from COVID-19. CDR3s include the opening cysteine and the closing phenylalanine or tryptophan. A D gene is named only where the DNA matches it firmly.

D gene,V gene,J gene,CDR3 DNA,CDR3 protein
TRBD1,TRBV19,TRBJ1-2,TGTGCCAGTAACCCTAGAGACAGGGCCGACTATGGCTACACCTTC,CASNPRDRADYGYTF
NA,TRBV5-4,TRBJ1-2,TGTGCCAGCAGCCTACCCAACAGGGCTCGGGATGGCTACACCTTC,CASSLPNRARDGYTF
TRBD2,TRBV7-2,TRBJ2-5,TGTGCCAGCAGCCTCCTGACTAGCGGGAGTTGGGGGACCCAGTACTTC,CASSLLTSGSWGTQYF
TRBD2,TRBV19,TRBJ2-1,TGTGCCAGTAGTCGCGGGACACTCGAGACTAGCGGGAGGTACAATGAGCAGTTCTTC,CASSRGTLETSGRYNEQFF
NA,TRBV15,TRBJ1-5,TGTGCCACCAGCAGGAACCTAGGCGGGCAGCCCCAGCATTTT,CATSRNLGGQPQHF
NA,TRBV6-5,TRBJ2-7,TGTGCCAGCAGTTACTACTCCATGGGGGGAGAGCAGTACTTC,CASSYYSMGGEQYF
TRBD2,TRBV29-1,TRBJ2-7,TGCAGCGTGCTTACCGGGACTAGCGGGAGTAGCTACGAGCAGTACTTC,CSVLTGTSGSSYEQYF
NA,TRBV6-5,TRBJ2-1,TGTGCCAGCAGTTTGCCCAGACTCAATGAGCAGTTCTTC,CASSLPRLNEQFF
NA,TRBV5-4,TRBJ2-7,TGTGCCAGCAGCCTACAGGGTTCTAGCGAGCAGTACTTC,CASSLQGSSEQYF
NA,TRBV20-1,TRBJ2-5,TGCAGTGCTAGTAAGCGGGAGACCCAGTACTTC,CSASKRETQYF
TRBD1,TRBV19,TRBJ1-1,TGTGCCAGTAGTCGGGACAGACGCAACACTGAAGCTTTCTTT,CASSRDRRNTEAFF
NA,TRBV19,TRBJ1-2,TGTGCCAGTACTACCGGGACTTACGCCCGTGGCTACACCTTC,CASTTGTYARGYTF
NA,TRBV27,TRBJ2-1,TGTGCCAGCAGTTTTGATGGCTTCTACAATGAGCAGTTCTTC,CASSFDGFYNEQFF
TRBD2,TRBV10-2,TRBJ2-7,TGCGCCAGCAAGAAATTAGCGGGAGACCCCTACGAGCAGTACTTC,CASKKLAGDPYEQYF